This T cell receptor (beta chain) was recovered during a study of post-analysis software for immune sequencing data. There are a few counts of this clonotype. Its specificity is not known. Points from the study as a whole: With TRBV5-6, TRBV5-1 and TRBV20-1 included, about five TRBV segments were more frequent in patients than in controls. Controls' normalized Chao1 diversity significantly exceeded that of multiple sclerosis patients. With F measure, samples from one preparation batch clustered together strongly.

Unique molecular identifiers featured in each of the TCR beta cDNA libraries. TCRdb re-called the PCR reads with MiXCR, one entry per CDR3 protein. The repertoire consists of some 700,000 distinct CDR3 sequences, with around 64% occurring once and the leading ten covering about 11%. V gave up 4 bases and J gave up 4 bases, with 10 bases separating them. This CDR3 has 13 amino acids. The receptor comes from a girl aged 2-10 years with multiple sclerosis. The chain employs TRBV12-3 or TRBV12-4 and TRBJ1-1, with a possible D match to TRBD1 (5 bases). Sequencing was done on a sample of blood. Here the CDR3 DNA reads TGTGCCAGCAGTTACTATCAGGGCACTGAAGCTTTCTTT. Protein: CASSYYQGTEAFF.